The 18 T cell receptor beta chains listed next were all sequenced from one sample in a study of blood T cells in healthy people across ages (dated by TCRdb to the mid-2010s). The protocol used for the library was 5' RACE. The sample was run on an Illumina HiSeq 2500. A second PCR of about 6 to 12 cycles was performed with a sample-barcoded 5' primer and a J-beta primer mix. TCRdb trimmed the raw reads at Q25, called clones with MiXCR and kept productive beta chains. Every entry covers one CDR3 protein and lists the most common genes and DNA from its rows. The sample table lists under 2 million distinct CDR3 sequences, almost 35% of them with a count of one. The top ten constitute 11% of the sample. The material sequenced was blood. The receptors were sampled from a woman aged 30 to 39 in good health.

The gene calls are TRBV10-3 and TRBJ2-5; D is possibly TRBD1 (6 bases). V gave up 0 bases and J gave up 0 bases, with 11 bases separating them. This CDR3 has 16 residues. Germline V gene lookup returns CDR1 ENHRY and CDR2 SYGVKD. The CDR3 coding sequence is TGTGCCATCAGTGAGTCAGGGAAGGGGGACCAAGAGACCCAGTACTTC. It specifies CAISESGKGDQETQYF.

The chain links TRBV6-1 to TRBJ1-6; TRBD1 might be the D (5 bases). From germline, CDR1 is MNHNS and CDR2 SASEGT. The V and J ends lost 5 bases and 3 bases respectively, with 11 bases between them. CDR3 length: 15 residues. CDR3 bases: TGTGCCAGCAGTATTAGACAGCACTATAATTCACCCCTCCACTTT. It is translated as CASSIRQHYNSPLHF.

This clonotype was seen a few times. A junction end diverges from the germline sequence, so it may reflect a read error. The CDR3 bases are TGTGCCACCAGTGGCCTCGGGGGCGTCACAGATGCGCAGTATTTT. Amino acids: CATSGLGGVTDAQYF. This chain joins TRBV24-1 and TRBJ2-3; D is perhaps TRBD1 or TRBD2 (6 bases each). Germline lookup yields CDR1 KGHDR and CDR2 SFDVKD. The CDR3 extends over 15 amino acids.

The chain recombines TRBV4-1 with TRBJ2-1; D is ambiguous. Per the germline V gene, CDR1 is MGHRA and CDR2 is YSYEKL. The V end lost 3 bases, the J end lost 6 bases, and 21 bases lay between the germline ends. This CDR3 comprises 17 residues. The CDR3 bases are TGCGCCAGCAGCCACGCCACCATGAATCGACGAGGCAATGAGCAGTTCTTC. Encoded protein: CASSHATMNRRGNEQFF.

V usage is TRBV27 and J usage is TRBJ2-3, with 14 bases lining up with TRBD2. The trim removed 5 bases at V and 4 bases at J, leaving 5 bases unmatched. The CDR3 is made up of 16 amino acids. Germline CDR1 reads MNHEY; CDR2 reads SMNVEV (reference sequence). CDR3 in DNA: TGTGCCAGCAGTCCAGGGACTAGCGGGAGAGCAGATACGCAGTATTTT. It yields the protein CASSPGTSGRADTQYF.

The V gene is TRBV27, the J gene TRBJ2-1, with 7 positions matching TRBD2. Germline V gene data show CDR1 as MNHEY and CDR2 as SMNVEV (reference sequence). V was pared by 6 bases and J by 2 bases, with 7 bases of the junction left unmatched. The CDR3 loop spans 15 amino acids. CDR3 DNA sequence: TGTGCCAGCAGGAGTCGGCGGGAGCCCTACAATGAGCAGTTCTTC. It is translated as CASRSRREPYNEQFF.

This chain uses TRBV20-1 with TRBJ2-7, with D perhaps assigned TRBD1 or TRBD2 (5 bases each). Trimming pared 3 bases from V and 5 bases from J, leaving 17 bases between. The germline V gene has CDR1 DFQATT and CDR2 SNEGSKA (reference sequence). This CDR3 comprises 14 residues. CDR3 in DNA: TGCAGTGCTAGCCGGGACGGAGAAAGGAACGAGCAGTACTTC. Translated, it gives CSASRDGERNEQYF.

The J gene is TRBJ2-5, the V gene TRBV14; no definite D call. With 0 bases removed from V and 2 bases from J, the gap between germline ends came to 7 bases. In germline, CDR1 is SGHDN, CDR2 FVKESK. This CDR3 spans 14 amino acids. CDR3 DNA sequence: TGTGCCAGCAGCCAAGACACCGTTCAAGAGACCCAGTACTTC. It encodes CASSQDTVQETQYF.

The chain combines TRBV7-2 with TRBJ2-6, with D maybe TRBD1 (6 bases). Germline V gene data show CDR1 as SGHTA and CDR2 as FQGNSA. The CDR3 has 15 amino acids. Trimming removed 5 bases from V and 5 bases from J, with 13 bases in between. CDR3: CASSPTGSWANVLTF. CDR3 coding DNA: TGTGCCAGCAGCCCTACAGGGAGCTGGGCCAACGTCCTGACTTTC.

Concerning this clonotype: An end of the junction differs from the germline gene, which may be a read error. The chain couples TRBV20-1 to TRBJ1-4; TRBD1 might be the D (6 bases). The V gene's germline CDR1 is DFQATT and CDR2 SNEGSKA (reference sequence). The CDR3 has 14 residues. The CDR3 sequence: CSARSDSVNEKRFF. The DNA for the CDR3 is TGCAGTGCTAGGTCGGACAGCGTTAATGAAAAACGGTTTTTT.

At least ten counts were recorded for this clonotype. The chain is built from TRBV20-1 and TRBJ2-7, with TRBD1 matching over 7 bases. With 3 bases clipped from V and 10 bases from J, the junction kept 9 bases outside the gene matches. Germline V CDR1 and CDR2: DFQATT, SNEGSKA (reference sequence). This CDR3 has 12 amino acids. The CDR3 reads CSARVYRGRQYF. CDR3 DNA: TGCAGTGCTAGGGTATACAGGGGAAGACAGTACTTC.

This chain joins TRBV28 and TRBJ2-7, with D perhaps matching TRBD2 (6 bases). Trimming took off 6 bases at V and 2 bases at J, with 20 bases between the two ends. From germline, CDR1 is MDHEN and CDR2 SYDVKM. This CDR3 contains 16 residues. CDR3 residues: CASRPTGLALTYEQYF. CDR3 in DNA: TGTGCCAGCAGACCCACGGGGCTAGCGCTCACCTACGAGCAGTACTTC.

This clonotype was seen repeatedly, ten times or more. The V and J genes are TRBV7-2 and TRBJ2-1; 12 bases are a match to TRBD2. Germline loops: CDR1 SGHTA, CDR2 FQGNSA. The CDR3 runs 15 residues. The V and J ends lost 3 bases and 7 bases, in that order; junction bases with no gene match: 4. Here the CDR3 DNA reads TGTGCCAGCAGCTTCCTAGCGGGAGGGGGGAATGAGCAGTTCTTC. As protein: CASSFLAGGGNEQFF.

This chain connects TRBV11-2 to TRBJ1-1; 9 bases fit TRBD1. This CDR3 is built from 14 residues. Trimming at V came to 7 bases and at J to 5 bases, leaving 8 bases not matched to a gene. Germline assignment: CDR1 SGHAT and CDR2 FQNNGV. CDR3 sequence reads: CASTPGQGGTEAFF. The DNA for the CDR3 is TGTGCCAGCACTCCGGGACAGGGAGGGACTGAAGCTTTCTTT.

The CDR3 DNA reads TGTGCCAGCAGCCTGACTAGCCATTTCACAGATACGCAGTATTTT. Protein product: CASSLTSHFTDTQYF. This chain uses TRBV7-2 with TRBJ2-3; TRBD2 agrees at 7 bases. Germline-derived CDR1 and CDR2 are SGHTA and FQGNSA. V shed 5 bases and J 2 bases; nucleotides not matched to a gene: 7. The CDR3 covers 15 residues.

This clonotype was detected a few times. The chain recombines TRBV20-1 with TRBJ1-5; TRBD1 is a possible D gene (5 bases). The germline V gene has CDR1 DFQATT and CDR2 SNEGSKA (reference sequence). This CDR3 contains 15 residues. The V end was cut by 1 base, the J end by 3 bases, with 13 bases between. The CDR3 sequence is CSARAGGHPNQPQHF. DNA for the CDR3: TGCAGTGCTAGAGCCGGCGGACACCCCAATCAGCCCCAGCATTTT.

The chain uses TRBV5-1 and TRBJ2-5; D is uncertain. CDR3 length: 14 amino acids. The germline gives CDR1 SGHRS, CDR2 YFSETQ. With 3 bases removed from V and 5 bases from J, the gap between germline ends came to 14 bases. The CDR3 sequence is CASSSRTPVETQYF. In DNA, the CDR3 is TGCGCCAGCAGCTCACGGACGCCCGTTGAGACCCAGTACTTC.

The V gene is TRBV4-1, the J gene TRBJ2-1; 10 nucleotides agree with TRBD2. This CDR3 spans 17 amino acids. V was clipped by 4 bases and J by 6 bases; unmatched bases: 12. Germline CDR1 and CDR2: MGHRA and YSYEKL. The CDR3 spells CASSLFGAGGPGNEQFF. The CDR3 coding sequence is TGCGCCAGCAGCCTTTTCGGAGCGGGAGGGCCGGGCAATGAGCAGTTCTTC.